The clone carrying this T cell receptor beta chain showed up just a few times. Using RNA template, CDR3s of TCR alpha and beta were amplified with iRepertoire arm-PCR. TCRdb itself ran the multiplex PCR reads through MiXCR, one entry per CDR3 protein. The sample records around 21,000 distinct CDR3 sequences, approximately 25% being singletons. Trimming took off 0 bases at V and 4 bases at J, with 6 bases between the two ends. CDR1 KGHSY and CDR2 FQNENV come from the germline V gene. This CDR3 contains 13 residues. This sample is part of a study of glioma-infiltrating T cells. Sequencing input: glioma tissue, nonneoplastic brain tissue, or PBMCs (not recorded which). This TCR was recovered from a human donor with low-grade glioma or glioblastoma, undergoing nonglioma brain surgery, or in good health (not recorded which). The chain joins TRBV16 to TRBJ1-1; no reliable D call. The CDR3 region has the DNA TGTGCCAGCAGCCAATCTGATTTCACTGAAGCTTTCTTT. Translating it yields CASSQSDFTEAFF.